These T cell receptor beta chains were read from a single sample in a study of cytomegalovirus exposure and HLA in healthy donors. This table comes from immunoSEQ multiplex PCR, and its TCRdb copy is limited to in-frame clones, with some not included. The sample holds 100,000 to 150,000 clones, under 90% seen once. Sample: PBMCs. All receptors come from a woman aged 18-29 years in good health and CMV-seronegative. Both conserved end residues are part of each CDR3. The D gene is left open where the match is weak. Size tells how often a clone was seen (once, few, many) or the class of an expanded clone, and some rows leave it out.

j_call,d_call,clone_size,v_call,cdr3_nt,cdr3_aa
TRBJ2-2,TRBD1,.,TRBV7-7,TGTGCTAGCAGCTTACGCCGGGACAGGAACACCGGGGAGCTGTTTTTT,CASSLRRDRNTGELFF
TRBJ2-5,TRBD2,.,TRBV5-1,TGCGCCAGCAGCTGGGGACTAGCGGGAGAAGGGGAGACCCAGTACTTC,CASSWGLAGEGETQYF
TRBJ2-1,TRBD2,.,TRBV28,TGTGCCAGCAGTTTAGTGGGAGCGGGAGGGATTTACAATGAGCAGTTCTTC,CASSLVGAGGIYNEQFF
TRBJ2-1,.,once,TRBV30,TGTGCCTGGAGTACCGGAGCCTACAATGAGCAGTTCTTC,CAWSTGAYNEQFF
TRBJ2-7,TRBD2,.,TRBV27,TGTGCCAGCAGTTTGGGACTAGCCTACGAGCAGTACTTC,CASSLGLAYEQYF
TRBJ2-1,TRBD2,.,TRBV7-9,TGTGCCAGCAGCTCCTCAGCGGGAGGGCCAATTTCGGACTATTGGCAGTTCTTC,CASSSSAGGPISDYWQFF
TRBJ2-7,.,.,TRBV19,TGTGCCAGTAGTATCGGCTCGGGACACCCCTACGAGCAGTACTTC,CASSIGSGHPYEQYF
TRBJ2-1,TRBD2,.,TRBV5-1,TGCGCCAGCAGCTTGGCCAGTGTGAGCGGGAGGTTCAATGAGCAGTTCTTC,CASSLASVSGRFNEQFF
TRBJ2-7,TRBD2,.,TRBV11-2,TGTGCCAGCAGCCCCTTAGCGGGAGCCAACGAGCAGTACTTC,CASSPLAGANEQYF
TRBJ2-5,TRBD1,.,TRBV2,TGTGCCAGCAGTGACACAGGGGGTCAAGAGACCCAGTACTTC,CASSDTGGQETQYF
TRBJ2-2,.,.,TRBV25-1,TGTGCCAGCAGTGGAGATAACCCGAACACCGGGGAGCTGTTTTTT,CASSGDNPNTGELFF
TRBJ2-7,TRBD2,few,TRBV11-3,TGTGCCAGCAGCGTCGGGGGGATATCGAAGGGCGAGCAGTACTTC,CASSVGGISKGEQYF
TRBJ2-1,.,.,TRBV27,TGTGCCAGCAGTTTCCCTCGGACTGGGGGGAATGAGCAGTTCTTC,CASSFPRTGGNEQFF
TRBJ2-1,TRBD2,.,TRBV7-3,TGTGCCAGCAGCTCTCTAGCGGGAGGTTACAATGAGCAGTTCTTC,CASSSLAGGYNEQFF
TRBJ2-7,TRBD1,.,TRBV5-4,TGTGCCAGCAGCGGAGGGACAGGGGCCTACGAGCAGTACTTC,CASSGGTGAYEQYF
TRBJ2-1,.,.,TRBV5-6,TGTGCCAGCAGCCGGGGACTCGACTCCTACAATGAGCAGTTCTTC,CASSRGLDSYNEQFF
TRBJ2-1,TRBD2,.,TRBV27,TGTGCCAGCAGTCACGGGACTAGCGGGACTTACAATGAGCAGTTCTTC,CASSHGTSGTYNEQFF
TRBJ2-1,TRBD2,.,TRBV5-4,TGTGCCAGCAGCTCCGTTTTTGCGGGAGGATACAATGAGCAGTTCTTC,CASSSVFAGGYNEQFF
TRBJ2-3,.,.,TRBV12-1,TGTGCCACCCTTATTGGACTTCCTTCAAGGCCCACAGATACGCAGTATTTT,CATLIGLPSRPTDTQYF
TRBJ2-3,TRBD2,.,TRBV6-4,TGTGCCAGCAGTCAAGTAGCGGGAGGGGATACGCAGTATTTT,CASSQVAGGDTQYF
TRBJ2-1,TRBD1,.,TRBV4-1,TGCGCCAGCAGCCTCTGGACAGGGGGCTCGAATGAGCAGTTCTTC,CASSLWTGGSNEQFF
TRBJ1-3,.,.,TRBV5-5,TGTGCCAGCAGCTTGGCCTCCGGGGGGCAGGATGTTTATTTT,CASSLASGGQDVYF
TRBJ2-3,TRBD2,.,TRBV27,TGTGCCAGCAGTTTATCGGCCAGCGGGAGTGTGACAGATACGCAGTATTTT,CASSLSASGSVTDTQYF
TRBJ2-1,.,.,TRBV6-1,TGTGCCAGCAGTGAGGCCGCTAGGGACATGAGGGACAATGAGCAGTTCTTC,CASSEAARDMRDNEQFF
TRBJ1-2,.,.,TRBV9,TGTGCCAGCAAAATGGGAACAGGAGCTAACTATGGCTACACCTTC,CASKMGTGANYGYTF
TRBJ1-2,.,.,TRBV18,TGTGCCAGCTCACCCCCGCGGACAGTTACGTACTATGGCTACACCTTC,CASSPPRTVTYYGYTF
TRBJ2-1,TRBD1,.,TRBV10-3,TGTGCCATCAGTGAGTCGATGGGACAGATCAATGAGCAGTTCTTC,CAISESMGQINEQFF
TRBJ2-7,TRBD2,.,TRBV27,TGTGCCAGCAGTACTCGGACTAGTTCCTACGAGCAGTACTTC,CASSTRTSSYEQYF
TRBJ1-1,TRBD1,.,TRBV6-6,TGTGCCAGCACCCTTGGAGGGGGCGTCACTGAAGCTTTCTTT,CASTLGGGVTEAFF
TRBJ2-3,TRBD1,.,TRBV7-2,TGTGCCAGCAGCCTCGACAGGGGAAGCACAGATACGCAGTATTTT,CASSLDRGSTDTQYF
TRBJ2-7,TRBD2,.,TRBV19,TGTGCCAGTAGTCTAGCGGGAGACACTTACGAGCAGTACTTC,CASSLAGDTYEQYF
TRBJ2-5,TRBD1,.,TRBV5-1,TGCGCCAGCAGCTCAGGGGGCTCGGAGACCCAGTACTTC,CASSSGGSETQYF
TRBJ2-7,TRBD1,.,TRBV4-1,TGCGCCAGCAGCCGTCTCGGGACAGGGGGCGACGAGCAGTACTTC,CASSRLGTGGDEQYF
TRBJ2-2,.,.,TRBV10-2,TGCGCCAGCATGTCCCTAGGAGAGGGCCGGACCGGGGAGCTGTTTTTT,CASMSLGEGRTGELFF
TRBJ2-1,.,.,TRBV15,TGTGCCACCAGGGGCATCTCCTACAATGAGCAGTTCTTC,CATRGISYNEQFF
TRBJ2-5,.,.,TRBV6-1,TGTGCCAGCAGTACTGGGACAACCCAGTACTTC,CASSTGTTQYF
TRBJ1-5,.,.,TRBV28,TGTGCCAGCAGTTTATTTGGGGGCCCAAATCAGCCCCAGCATTTT,CASSLFGGPNQPQHF
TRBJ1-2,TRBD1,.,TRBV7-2,TGTGCCAGCAGCTCCTCGAGGGGCAGGGGGAACTATGGCTACACCTTC,CASSSSRGRGNYGYTF
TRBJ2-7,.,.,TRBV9,TGTGCCAGCAGCGTAAGGAGCTCGCTCGGAGGATCCTACGAGCAGTACTTC,CASSVRSSLGGSYEQYF
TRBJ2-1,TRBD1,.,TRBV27,TGTGCCAGCAGTTTATTTCTGACAGGGACGAGAAACAATGAGCAGTTCTTC,CASSLFLTGTRNNEQFF
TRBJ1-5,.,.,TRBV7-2,TGTGCCAGCAGCTCGGGGGTGCATCAGCCCCAGCATTTT,CASSSGVHQPQHF
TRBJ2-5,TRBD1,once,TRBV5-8,TGTGCCAGCAGCCCAAATAGGGACAGGCAGACCCAGTACTTC,CASSPNRDRQTQYF
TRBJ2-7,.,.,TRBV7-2,TGTGCCAGCAGCTTAGGTATCGGGTCTCGGGACGAGCAGTACTTC,CASSLGIGSRDEQYF
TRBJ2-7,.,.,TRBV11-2,TGTGCCAGCAGCTTAGGAGGGGGGGAGTACTTC,CASSLGGGEYF
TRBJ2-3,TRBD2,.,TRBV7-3,TGTGCCAGCAGCTTAGGTACTAGCGGGAGCACAGATACGCAGTATTTT,CASSLGTSGSTDTQYF
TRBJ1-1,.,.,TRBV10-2,TGCGCCACCGGGAGGGGCAACACTGAAGCTTTCTTT,CATGRGNTEAFF
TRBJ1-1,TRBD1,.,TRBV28,TGTGCCAGCATTCCCTTGACAGGGCCGAACACTGAAGCTTTCTTT,CASIPLTGPNTEAFF
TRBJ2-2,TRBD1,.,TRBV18,TGTGCCAGCTCACGGAATGACAGGGAATCGGGAAACACCGGGGAGCTGTTTTTT,CASSRNDRESGNTGELFF
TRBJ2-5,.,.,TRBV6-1,TGTGCCAGCAGTGAAGGTATCAGGGGAGAGACCCAGTACTTC,CASSEGIRGETQYF
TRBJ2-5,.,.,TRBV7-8,TGTGCCAGCAGCTTCACAGGGCCCCCGGTATATGAGACCCAGTACTTC,CASSFTGPPVYETQYF
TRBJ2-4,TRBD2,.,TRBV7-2,TGTGCCAGCAGCTATAGCGGGAGGGCTGGAAACATTCAGTACTTC,CASSYSGRAGNIQYF
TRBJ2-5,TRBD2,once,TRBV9,TGTGCCAGCAGCGTTAGGGGACTAGCGGGATCGTTGGAGACCCAGTACTTC,CASSVRGLAGSLETQYF
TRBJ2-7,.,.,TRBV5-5,TGTGCCAGCAGCCCCGGGAGCCGTACCTACGAGCAGTACTTC,CASSPGSRTYEQYF
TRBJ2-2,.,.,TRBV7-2,TGTGCCAGCAGAGCCCCTGTCAACACCGGGGAGCTGTTTTTT,CASRAPVNTGELFF
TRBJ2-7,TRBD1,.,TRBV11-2,TGTGCCAGCAGCCCAGCCCGGGACAGGGGACCCTACGAGCAGTACTTC,CASSPARDRGPYEQYF
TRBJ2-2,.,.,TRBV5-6,TGTGCCAGCAGCCGCACCGGGGAGCTGTTTTTT,CASSRTGELFF
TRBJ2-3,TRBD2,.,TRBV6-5,TGTGCCAGCAGTTACCTAGCGGGAGGGCTGGATACGCAGTATTTT,CASSYLAGGLDTQYF
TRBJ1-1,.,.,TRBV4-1,TGCGCCAGCAGCCAACCATTTGGGGGGAGCACTGAAGCTTTCTTT,CASSQPFGGSTEAFF
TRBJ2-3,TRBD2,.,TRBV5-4,TGTGCCAGCAGCGCAAGGACTAGCGGGATACTAGATACGCAGTATTTT,CASSARTSGILDTQYF